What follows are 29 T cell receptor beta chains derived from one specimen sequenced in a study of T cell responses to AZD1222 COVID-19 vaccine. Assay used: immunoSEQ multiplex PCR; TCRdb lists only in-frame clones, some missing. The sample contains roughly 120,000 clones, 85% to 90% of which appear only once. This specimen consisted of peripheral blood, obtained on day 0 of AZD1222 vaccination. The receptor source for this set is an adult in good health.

The CDR3 spells CATQDRTEKLFF. DNA for the CDR3: TGTGCCACACAGGACAGAACCGAAAAACTGTTTTTT. This chain joins TRBV6-5 and TRBJ1-4; TRBD1 is a possible D gene (6 bases). V was clipped by 10 bases and J by 8 bases, with 14 bases between them. Germline V lookup: CDR1 MNHEY, CDR2 SVGAGI. The CDR3 length is 12 residues.

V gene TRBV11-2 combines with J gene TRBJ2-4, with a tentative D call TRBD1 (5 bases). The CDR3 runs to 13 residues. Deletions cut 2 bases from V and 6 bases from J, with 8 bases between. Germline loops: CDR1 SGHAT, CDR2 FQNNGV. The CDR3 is CASSLIDRNIQYF. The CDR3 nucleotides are TGTGCCAGCAGCTTAATTGACAGAAACATTCAGTACTTC. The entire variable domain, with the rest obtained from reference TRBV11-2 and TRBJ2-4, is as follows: EAGVAQSPRYKIIEKRQSVAFWCNPISGHATLYWYQQILGQGPKLLIQFQNNGVVDDSQLPKDRFSAERLKGVDSTLKIQPAKLEDSAVYLCASSLIDRNIQYFGAGTRLSVL.

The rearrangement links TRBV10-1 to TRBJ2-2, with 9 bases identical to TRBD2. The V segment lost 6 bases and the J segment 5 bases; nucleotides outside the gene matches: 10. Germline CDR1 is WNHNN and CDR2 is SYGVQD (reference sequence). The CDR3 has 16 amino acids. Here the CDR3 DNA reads TGCGCCAGCAGCCTATTAGCGGGGGCCGAAACCGGGGAGCTGTTTTTT. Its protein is CASSLLAGAETGELFF.

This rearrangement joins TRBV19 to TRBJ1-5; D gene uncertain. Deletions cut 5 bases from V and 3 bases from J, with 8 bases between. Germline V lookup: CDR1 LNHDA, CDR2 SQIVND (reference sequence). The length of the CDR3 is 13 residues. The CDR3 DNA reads TGTGCCAGTAGTGCCCGTCCCAATCAGCCCCAGCATTTT. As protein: CASSARPNQPQHF.

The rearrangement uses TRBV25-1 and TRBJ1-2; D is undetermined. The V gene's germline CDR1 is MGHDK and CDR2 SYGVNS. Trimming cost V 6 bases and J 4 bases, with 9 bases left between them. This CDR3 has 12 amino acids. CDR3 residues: CASRRAGYGYTF. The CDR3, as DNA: TGTGCCAGCAGGAGGGCCGGCTATGGCTACACCTTC.

The CDR3 loop is CASSLRTGAYNEQFF. The DNA for the CDR3 is TGTGCCAGCAGCTTAAGGACAGGAGCCTACAATGAGCAGTTCTTC. This chain links TRBV7-2 with TRBJ2-1; 7 bases match TRBD1. This CDR3 has 15 residues. J was trimmed by 2 bases and V by 2 bases; bases with no gene match: 3. Germline loops: CDR1 SGHTA, CDR2 FQGNSA.

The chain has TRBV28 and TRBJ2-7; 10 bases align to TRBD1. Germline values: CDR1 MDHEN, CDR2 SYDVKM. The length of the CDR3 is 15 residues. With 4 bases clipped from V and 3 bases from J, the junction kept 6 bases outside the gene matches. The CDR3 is CASSSTGTGDYEQYF. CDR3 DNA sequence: TGTGCCAGCAGTTCAACCGGGACAGGGGACTACGAGCAGTACTTC.

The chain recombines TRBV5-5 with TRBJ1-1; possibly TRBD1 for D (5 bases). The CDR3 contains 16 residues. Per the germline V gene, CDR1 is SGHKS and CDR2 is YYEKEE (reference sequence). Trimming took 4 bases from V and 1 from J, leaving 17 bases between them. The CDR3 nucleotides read TGTGCCAGCAGCCCCGACCCAGGGAACGGGAACACTGAAGCTTTCTTT. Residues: CASSPDPGNGNTEAFF.

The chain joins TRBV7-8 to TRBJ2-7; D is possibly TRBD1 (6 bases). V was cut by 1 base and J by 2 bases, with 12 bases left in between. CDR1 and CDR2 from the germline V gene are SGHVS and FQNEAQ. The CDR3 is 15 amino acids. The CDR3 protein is CASSLEQGRPYEQYF. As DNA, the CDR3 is TGTGCCAGCAGCTTAGAACAGGGTAGACCCTACGAGCAGTACTTC.

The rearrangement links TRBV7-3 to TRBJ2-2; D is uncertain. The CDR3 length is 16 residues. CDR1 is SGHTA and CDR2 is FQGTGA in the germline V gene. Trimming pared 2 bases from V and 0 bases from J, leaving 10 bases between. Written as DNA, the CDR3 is TGTGCCAGCAGCTTAGACACCTCAGCGAACACCGGGGAGCTGTTTTTT. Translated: CASSLDTSANTGELFF. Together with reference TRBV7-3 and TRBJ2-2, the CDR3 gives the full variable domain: GAGVSQTPSNKVTEKGKYVELRCDPISGHTALYWYRQSLGQGPEFLIYFQGTGAADDSGLPNDRFFAVRPEGSVSTLKIQRTERGDSAVYLCASSLDTSANTGELFFGEGSRLTVL.

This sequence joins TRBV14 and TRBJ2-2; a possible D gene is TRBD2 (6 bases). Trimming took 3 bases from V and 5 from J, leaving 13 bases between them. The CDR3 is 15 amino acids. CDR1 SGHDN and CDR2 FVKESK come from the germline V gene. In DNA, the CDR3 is TGTGCCAGCAGCCATGTGAGTGCGGGAACCGGGGAGCTGTTTTTT. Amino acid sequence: CASSHVSAGTGELFF.

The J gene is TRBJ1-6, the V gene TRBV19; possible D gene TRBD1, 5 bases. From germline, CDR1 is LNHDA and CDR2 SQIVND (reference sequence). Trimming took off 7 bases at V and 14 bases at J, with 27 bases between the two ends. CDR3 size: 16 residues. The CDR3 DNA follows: TGTGCCAGTACCATCGGGCCAGACAGATACACCGAAGCCCTCCACTTT. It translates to CASTIGPDRYTEALHF.

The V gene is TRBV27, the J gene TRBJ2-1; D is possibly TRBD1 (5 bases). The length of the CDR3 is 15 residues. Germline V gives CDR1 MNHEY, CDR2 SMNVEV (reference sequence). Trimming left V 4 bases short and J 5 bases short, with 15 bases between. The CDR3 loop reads CASSSLGVGDNEQFF. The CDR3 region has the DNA TGTGCCAGCAGTTCCTTAGGGGTAGGAGACAATGAGCAGTTCTTC.

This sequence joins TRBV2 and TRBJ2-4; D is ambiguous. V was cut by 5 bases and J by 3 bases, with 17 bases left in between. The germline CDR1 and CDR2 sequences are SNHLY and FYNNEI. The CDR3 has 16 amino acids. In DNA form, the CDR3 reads TGTGCCAGCAGTCGACTGGATGTCATGGTCAAAAACATTCAGTACTTC. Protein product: CASSRLDVMVKNIQYF.

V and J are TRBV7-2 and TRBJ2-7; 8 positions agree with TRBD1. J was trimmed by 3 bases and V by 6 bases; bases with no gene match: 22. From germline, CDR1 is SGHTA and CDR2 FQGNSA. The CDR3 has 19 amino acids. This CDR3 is CASRGLTAFSGQEFYEQYF. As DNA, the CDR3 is TGTGCCAGCAGAGGGCTTACGGCCTTCTCGGGACAGGAGTTCTACGAGCAGTACTTC.

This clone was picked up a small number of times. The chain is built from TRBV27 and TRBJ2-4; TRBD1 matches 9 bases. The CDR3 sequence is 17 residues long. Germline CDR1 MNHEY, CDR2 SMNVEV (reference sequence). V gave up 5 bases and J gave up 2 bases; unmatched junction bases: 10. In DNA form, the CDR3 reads TGTGCCAGCAGTCCAACAGGGGGCCGGGTAACCAAAAACATTCAGTACTTC. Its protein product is CASSPTGGRVTKNIQYF.

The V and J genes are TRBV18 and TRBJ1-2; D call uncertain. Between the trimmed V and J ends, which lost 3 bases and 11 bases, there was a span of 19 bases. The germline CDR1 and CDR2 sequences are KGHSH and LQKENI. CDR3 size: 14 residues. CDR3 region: CASSPQREGFGYTF. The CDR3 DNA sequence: TGTGCCAGCTCACCCCAGAGGGAAGGGTTCGGATACACCTTC.

In nucleotides, the CDR3 is TGTGCCAGCAGCCATCGGACTAGCGGGAGGATAGAGCAGTTCTTC. Encoded protein: CASSHRTSGRIEQFF. The chain employs TRBV11-1 and TRBJ2-1; 14 bases match TRBD2. V shed 5 bases and J 10 bases; nucleotides not matched to a gene: 7. The CDR3 runs 15 residues. Germline V lookup: CDR1 SGHAT, CDR2 FQDESV (reference sequence).

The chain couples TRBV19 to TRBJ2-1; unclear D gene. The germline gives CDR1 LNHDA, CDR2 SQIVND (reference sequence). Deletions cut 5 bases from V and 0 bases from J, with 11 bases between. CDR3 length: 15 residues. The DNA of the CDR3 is TGTGCCAGTAGTGCAAGGGTTAACTCCTACAATGAGCAGTTCTTC. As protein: CASSARVNSYNEQFF.

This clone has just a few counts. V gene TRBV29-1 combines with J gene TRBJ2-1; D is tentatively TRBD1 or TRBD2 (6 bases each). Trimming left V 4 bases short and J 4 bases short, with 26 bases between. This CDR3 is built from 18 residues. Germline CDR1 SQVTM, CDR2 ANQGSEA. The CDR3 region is CSVAQLADGGGPYNEQFF. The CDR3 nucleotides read TGCAGCGTTGCCCAACTCGCAGACGGTGGGGGGCCTTACAATGAGCAGTTCTTC.

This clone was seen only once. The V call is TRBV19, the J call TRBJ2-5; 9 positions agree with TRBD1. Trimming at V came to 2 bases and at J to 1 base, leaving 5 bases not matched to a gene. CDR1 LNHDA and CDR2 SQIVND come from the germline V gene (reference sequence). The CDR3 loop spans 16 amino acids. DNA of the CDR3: TGTGCCAGTAGTATATCGGACAGGGGCCTCCAAGAGACCCAGTACTTC. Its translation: CASSISDRGLQETQYF.

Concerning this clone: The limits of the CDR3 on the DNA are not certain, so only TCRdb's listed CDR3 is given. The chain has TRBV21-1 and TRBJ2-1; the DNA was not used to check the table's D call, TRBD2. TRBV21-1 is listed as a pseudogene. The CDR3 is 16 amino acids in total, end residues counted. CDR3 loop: CASSKVGSGSANEQFF.

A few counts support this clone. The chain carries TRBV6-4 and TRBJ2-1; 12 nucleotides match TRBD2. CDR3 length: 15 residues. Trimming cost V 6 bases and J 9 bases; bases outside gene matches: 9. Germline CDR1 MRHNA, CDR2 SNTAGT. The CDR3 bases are TGTGCCAGCAGCCCTACTAGCGGGGGGACCGGTGAGCAGTTCTTC. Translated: CASSPTSGGTGEQFF.

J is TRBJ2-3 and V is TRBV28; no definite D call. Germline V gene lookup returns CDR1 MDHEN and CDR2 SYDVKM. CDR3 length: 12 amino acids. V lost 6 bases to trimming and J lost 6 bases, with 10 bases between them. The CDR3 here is CASRDPLDTQYF. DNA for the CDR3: TGTGCCAGCAGGGACCCCTTGGATACGCAGTATTTT.

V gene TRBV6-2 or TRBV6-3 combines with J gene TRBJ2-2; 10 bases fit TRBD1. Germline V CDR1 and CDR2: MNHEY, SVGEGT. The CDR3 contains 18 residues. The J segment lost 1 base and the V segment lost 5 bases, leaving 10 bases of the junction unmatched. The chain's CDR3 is CASSTPGQGRVNTGELFF. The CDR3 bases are TGTGCCAGCAGTACCCCGGGACAGGGGAGGGTGAACACCGGGGAGCTGTTTTTT.

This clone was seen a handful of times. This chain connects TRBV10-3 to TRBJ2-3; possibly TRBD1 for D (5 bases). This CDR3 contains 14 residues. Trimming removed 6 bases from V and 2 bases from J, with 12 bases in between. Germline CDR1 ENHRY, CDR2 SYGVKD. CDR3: CAIRPTGLTDTQYF. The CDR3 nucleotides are TGTGCCATCAGGCCCACAGGTCTCACAGATACGCAGTATTTT.

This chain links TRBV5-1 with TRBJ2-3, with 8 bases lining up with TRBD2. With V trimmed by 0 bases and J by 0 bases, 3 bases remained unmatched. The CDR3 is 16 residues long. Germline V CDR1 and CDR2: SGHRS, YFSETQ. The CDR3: CASSLGASGSTDTQYF. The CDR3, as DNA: TGCGCCAGCAGCTTGGGGGCTAGCGGGAGCACAGATACGCAGTATTTT.

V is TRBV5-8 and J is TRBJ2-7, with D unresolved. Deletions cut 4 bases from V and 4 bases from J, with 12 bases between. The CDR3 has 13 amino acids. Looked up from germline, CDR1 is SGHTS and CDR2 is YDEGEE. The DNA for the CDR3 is TGTGCCAGCAGCGTGGGGTCGGGTTACGAGCAGTACTTC. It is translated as CASSVGSGYEQYF.

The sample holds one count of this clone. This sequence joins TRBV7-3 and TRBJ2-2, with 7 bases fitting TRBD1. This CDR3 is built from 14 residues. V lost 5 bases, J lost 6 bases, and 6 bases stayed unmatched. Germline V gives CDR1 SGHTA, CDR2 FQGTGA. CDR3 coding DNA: TGTGCCAGCAGCGTTGCTCAGGGGGCCGGGGAGCTGTTTTTT. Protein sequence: CASSVAQGAGELFF.